The 14 T cell receptor beta chains reported below all come from one sample, sequenced in a study of regulatory T cells in long-lasting Graves disease. Documented time point: newly diagnosed GD, antithyroid drugs for less than 3 months. Making the TCR library involved RNA that had been extracted from PBMCs. According to the study, TCR beta libraries were built with iRepertoire HTBI primers and CDR3-region Arm-PCR. Using its own MiXCR run on the multiplex PCR reads, TCRdb lists one record per CDR3 protein. The table includes about 360,000 distinct CDR3 sequences, roughly 17% detected once. These records were also assigned to another study, of T cells in Graves' hyperthyroidism and ophthalmopathy.

The sequences come from peripheral blood mononuclear cells (PBMCs), collected at new diagnosis, from a patient treated with antithyroid drugs. The origin of the receptors is a woman in her late teens or twenties with Graves disease.

This clonotype was picked up a small number of times. A single base is all that separates this from a far larger clone, so a read error is likely. The chain combines TRBV11-3 with TRBJ2-1, with D possibly called TRBD1 or TRBD2 (6 bases each). The CDR3 spans 13 residues. V lost 2 bases and J 10 bases, leaving 12 bases between the germline ends. Germline CDR1 SGHNT, CDR2 YENEEA. The CDR3 sequence is CASSLMGGDEQFF. Written as DNA, the CDR3 is TGTGCCAGCAGCTTAATGGGGGGCGACGAGCAGTTCTTC.

In this sample, this clonotype turned up many times. The chain has TRBV6-2 or TRBV6-3 and TRBJ2-7; tentatively, D is TRBD2 (6 bases). This CDR3 is built from 15 residues. The germline gives CDR1 MNHEY, CDR2 SVGEGT. The V and J ends lost 5 bases and 7 bases respectively, with 21 bases between them. This CDR3 reads CASSELARESGEQYF. The CDR3 region has the DNA TGTGCCAGCAGTGAACTAGCCAGAGAATCGGGGGAGCAGTACTTC.

This clonotype has a handful of counts. The chain uses TRBV3-1 and TRBJ1-3; D unresolved. CDR1 and CDR2 (germline): LGHDT, YNNKEL (reference sequence). Trimming left V 7 bases short and J 1 base short, with 14 bases between. The CDR3 covers 15 residues. CDR3: CASKMSSASGNTIYF. The CDR3 DNA sequence: TGTGCCAGCAAAATGAGTTCGGCTTCTGGAAACACCATATATTTT.

In this sample, this clonotype turned up many times. The rearrangement joins TRBV3-1 to TRBJ1-6; possibly TRBD1 for D (5 bases). The CDR3 consists of 16 residues. V shed 1 base and J shed 8 bases, with 15 bases lying between them. Germline assignment: CDR1 LGHDT and CDR2 YNNKEL (reference sequence). The chain's CDR3 is CASSQGAGVKDSPLHF. CDR3 nucleotides: TGTGCCAGCAGCCAAGGGGCGGGGGTCAAGGATTCACCCCTCCACTTT.

This sequence joins TRBV5-1 and TRBJ2-7, with 7 bases aligning to TRBD1. Losses at the gene ends were 0 bases for V and 2 bases for J; bases not matched to a gene: 17. The CDR3 spans 19 residues. Germline assignment: CDR1 SGHRS and CDR2 YFSETQ. The CDR3 loop reads CASSLGGALQGWGTYEQYF. The CDR3 DNA reads TGCGCCAGCAGCTTGGGAGGAGCGCTACAGGGGTGGGGGACCTACGAGCAGTACTTC.

This clonotype was counted ten times or more. Here the CDR3 reads CSAPRKDWAIDTQYF. The DNA for the CDR3 is TGCAGTGCTCCCCGGAAGGACTGGGCAATAGATACGCAGTATTTT. The rearrangement links TRBV20-1 to TRBJ2-3, with D perhaps TRBD2 (5 bases). The V end lost 5 bases, the J end lost 5 bases, and 20 bases lay between the germline ends. CDR1 and CDR2 (germline): DFQATT, SNEGSKA (reference sequence). CDR3 size: 15 residues.

This clonotype was observed at least ten times. The V call is TRBV15, the J call TRBJ2-2; D perhaps matches TRBD1 (8 bases). Germline CDR1 reads LNHNV; CDR2 reads YYDKDF (reference sequence). The V end lost 1 base, the J end lost 5 bases, and 14 bases lay between the germline ends. The CDR3 totals 16 residues. CDR3 bases: TGTGCCACCAGCAGAGGCGGACAGGGAGGGACCGGGGAGCTGTTTTTT. As protein: CATSRGGQGGTGELFF.

This clonotype showed up just a few times. The V call is TRBV3-1, the J call TRBJ1-2, with D possibly TRBD1 on 5 matching bases. Germline V gives CDR1 LGHDT, CDR2 YNNKEL (reference sequence). The length of the CDR3 is 17 residues. Trimming pared 6 bases from V and 0 bases from J, leaving 20 bases between. The CDR3 region is CASRPKGLERANYGYTF. CDR3 DNA: TGTGCCAGCAGGCCGAAGGGGTTGGAGAGAGCTAACTATGGCTACACCTTC.

There are a few counts of this clonotype. V is TRBV28 and J is TRBJ1-5; 7 bases are shared with TRBD1. After removal of 6 bases from V and 7 bases from J, the junction contained 18 bases not matched to a gene. Germline lookup yields CDR1 MDHEN and CDR2 SYDVKM. This CDR3 comprises 17 residues. The CDR3 region is CASSQQRRQGLEQPQHF. The CDR3 region has the DNA TGTGCCAGCAGCCAACAAAGGCGACAGGGCTTAGAACAGCCCCAGCATTTT.

In regard to this clonotype: This may arise from a read error, as a much more abundant clone is one base away. The chain couples TRBV7-4 to TRBJ2-2, with D possibly TRBD2 on 5 matching bases. Trimming took off 1 base at V and 0 bases at J, with 12 bases between the two ends. The CDR3 has 17 amino acids. The germline V gene encodes CDR1 SGHVT and CDR2 SQSDAQ. The CDR3 DNA reads as TGTGCCAGCAGCTTAGGGGCGGGCCAGGCGAACACCGGGGAGCTGTTTTTT. As protein: CASSLGAGQANTGELFF.

This clonotype was seen at least ten times. The rearrangement joins TRBV20-1 to TRBJ2-7; the D is unclear. Trimming stripped 3 bases from V and 4 bases from J, with 10 bases between. The CDR3 contains 12 residues. CDR1 DFQATT and CDR2 SNEGSKA come from the germline V gene (reference sequence). CDR3 sequence: CSARPQGYEQYF. CDR3 sequence (DNA): TGCAGTGCTAGGCCCCAAGGGTACGAGCAGTACTTC.

This clonotype was counted at least ten times. The V call is TRBV9, the J call TRBJ1-4; D remains unclear. The CDR3 length is 14 residues. CDR1 is SGDLS and CDR2 is YYNGEE in the germline V gene. V lost 0 bases and J lost 8, with 11 bases in between. This CDR3 reads CASSVGNPGEKLFF. The CDR3 nucleotides are TGTGCCAGCAGCGTAGGGAACCCTGGGGAAAAACTGTTTTTT.

Ten or more counts support this clonotype. This rearrangement joins TRBV20-1 to TRBJ2-3; D remains unclear. Germline lookup yields CDR1 DFQATT and CDR2 SNEGSKA (reference sequence). CDR3 length equals 13 residues. V lost 4 bases and J lost 1, with 9 bases in between. The CDR3 loop is CSAIGGGTDTQYF. The CDR3 DNA sequence: TGCAGTGCTATCGGTGGTGGCACAGATACGCAGTATTTT.

This clonotype was counted many times. The chain recombines TRBV5-1 with TRBJ1-5; D remains ambiguous. The CDR3 runs to 16 residues. The ends were cut back, 4 bases at V and 4 bases at J, with 18 bases in the middle. CDR1 SGHRS and CDR2 YFSETQ come from the germline V gene. The CDR3 nucleotides read TGCGCCAGCAGCGAGGAGGAGTTAGGCCAAAATCAGCCCCAGCATTTT. As protein: CASSEEELGQNQPQHF.